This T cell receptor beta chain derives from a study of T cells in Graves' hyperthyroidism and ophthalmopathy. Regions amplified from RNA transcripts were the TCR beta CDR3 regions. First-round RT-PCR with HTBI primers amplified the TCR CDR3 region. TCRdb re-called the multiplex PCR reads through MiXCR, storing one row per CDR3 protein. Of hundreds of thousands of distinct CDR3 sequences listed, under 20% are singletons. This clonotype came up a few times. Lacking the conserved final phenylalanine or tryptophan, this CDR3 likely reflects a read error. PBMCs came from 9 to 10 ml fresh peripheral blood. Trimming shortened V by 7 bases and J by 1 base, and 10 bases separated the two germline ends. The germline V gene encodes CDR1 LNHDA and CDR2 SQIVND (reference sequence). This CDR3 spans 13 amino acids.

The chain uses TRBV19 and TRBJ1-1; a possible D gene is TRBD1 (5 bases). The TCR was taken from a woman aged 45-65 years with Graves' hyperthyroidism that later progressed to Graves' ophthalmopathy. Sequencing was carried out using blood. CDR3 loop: CASNEGRNTEAFS. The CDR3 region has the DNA TGTGCCAGTAATGAGGGGAGGAACACTGAAGCTTTCTCT.